This T cell receptor (beta chain) is drawn from a study of blood T cells in healthy people across ages. Aged about 6 to 90, donors were systemically healthy Caucasians from Russia. A second roughly 6 to 12 cycle PCR used barcoded and J-beta primers. TCRdb re-derived calls from the 5' RACE reads in MiXCR, one entry per CDR3 protein. There are hundreds of thousands of distinct CDR3 sequences in the sample; roughly 25% occur only once, and under 9.5% lies in the top ten. There are 13 residues in the CDR3. Trimming pared 5 bases from V and 0 bases from J, leaving 11 bases between. Germline CDR1 SQVTM, CDR2 ANQGSEA. This sample was shared with a second study, whose subject was T cells of mothers and their children.

Input material: blood. This chain uses TRBV29-1 with TRBJ2-7; D gene uncertain. This clonotype originated in a boy younger than 18 in good health. CDR3 DNA sequence: TGCAGCGTTAATTTGGAGAGCTCCTACGAGCAGTACTTC. Protein product: CSVNLESSYEQYF.